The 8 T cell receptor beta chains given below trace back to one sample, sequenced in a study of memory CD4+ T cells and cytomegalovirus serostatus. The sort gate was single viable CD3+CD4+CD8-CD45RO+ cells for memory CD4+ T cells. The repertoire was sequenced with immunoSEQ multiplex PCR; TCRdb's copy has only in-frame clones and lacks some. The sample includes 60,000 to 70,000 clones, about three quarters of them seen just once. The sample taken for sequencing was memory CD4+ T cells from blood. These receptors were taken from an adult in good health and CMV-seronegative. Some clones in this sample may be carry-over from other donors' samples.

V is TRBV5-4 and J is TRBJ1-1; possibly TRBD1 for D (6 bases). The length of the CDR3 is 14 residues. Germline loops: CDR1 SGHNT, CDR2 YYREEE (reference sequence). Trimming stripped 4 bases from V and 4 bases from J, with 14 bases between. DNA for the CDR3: TGTGCCAGCAGCCCGGGAGGGGGTCGCACTGAAGCTTTCTTT. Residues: CASSPGGGRTEAFF.

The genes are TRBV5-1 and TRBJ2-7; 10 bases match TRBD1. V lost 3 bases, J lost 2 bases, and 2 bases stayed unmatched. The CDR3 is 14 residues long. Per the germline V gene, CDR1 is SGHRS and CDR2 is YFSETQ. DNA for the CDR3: TGCGCCAGCAGCTCCGACAGGGGGCCCTACGAGCAGTACTTC. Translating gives CASSSDRGPYEQYF.

CDR3 in DNA: TGCGCCAGCAGCCTTGCCTCTGGGGCCAACGTCCTGACTTTC. Protein: CASSLASGANVLTF. The chain links TRBV5-1 to TRBJ2-6; D is ambiguous. The germline V and J ends were trimmed by 4 bases and 0 bases, with 5 bases remaining between them. Germline lookup yields CDR1 SGHRS and CDR2 YFSETQ. CDR3 size: 14 residues.

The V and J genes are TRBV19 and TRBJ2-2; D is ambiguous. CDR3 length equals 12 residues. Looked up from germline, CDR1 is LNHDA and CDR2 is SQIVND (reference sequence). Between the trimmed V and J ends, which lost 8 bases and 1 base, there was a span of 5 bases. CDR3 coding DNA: TGTGCCAGTCATGGGAACACCGGGGAGCTGTTTTTT. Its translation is CASHGNTGELFF.

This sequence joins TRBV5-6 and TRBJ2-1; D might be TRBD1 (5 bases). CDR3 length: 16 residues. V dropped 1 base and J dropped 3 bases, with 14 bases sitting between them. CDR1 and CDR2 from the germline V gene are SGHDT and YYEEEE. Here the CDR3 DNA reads TGTGCCAGCAGCTTGAGAATGAAACAGGTCTACAATGAGCAGTTCTTC. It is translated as CASSLRMKQVYNEQFF.

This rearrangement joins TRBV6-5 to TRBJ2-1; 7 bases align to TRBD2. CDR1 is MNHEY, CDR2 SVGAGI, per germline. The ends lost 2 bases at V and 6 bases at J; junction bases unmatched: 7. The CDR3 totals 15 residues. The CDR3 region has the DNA TGTGCCAGCAGTTACGGGCTAGCGGCTTCCAATGAGCAGTTCTTC. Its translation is CASSYGLAASNEQFF.

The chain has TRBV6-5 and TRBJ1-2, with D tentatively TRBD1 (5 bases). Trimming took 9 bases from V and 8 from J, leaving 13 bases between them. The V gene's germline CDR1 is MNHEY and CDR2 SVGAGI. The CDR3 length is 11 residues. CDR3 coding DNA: TGTGCCAGTTCGGCAGGGAGAGGCTACACCTTC. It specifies CASSAGRGYTF.

The CDR3 region is CASSLQGAYEQYF. The CDR3 DNA sequence: TGTGCCAGCAGCCTACAGGGAGCATACGAGCAGTACTTC. The chain recombines TRBV5-5 with TRBJ2-7, with D possibly being TRBD1 (6 bases). This CDR3 region has 13 residues. Germline V CDR1 and CDR2: SGHKS, YYEKEE (reference sequence). The ends were cut back, 4 bases at V and 4 bases at J, with 12 bases in the middle.